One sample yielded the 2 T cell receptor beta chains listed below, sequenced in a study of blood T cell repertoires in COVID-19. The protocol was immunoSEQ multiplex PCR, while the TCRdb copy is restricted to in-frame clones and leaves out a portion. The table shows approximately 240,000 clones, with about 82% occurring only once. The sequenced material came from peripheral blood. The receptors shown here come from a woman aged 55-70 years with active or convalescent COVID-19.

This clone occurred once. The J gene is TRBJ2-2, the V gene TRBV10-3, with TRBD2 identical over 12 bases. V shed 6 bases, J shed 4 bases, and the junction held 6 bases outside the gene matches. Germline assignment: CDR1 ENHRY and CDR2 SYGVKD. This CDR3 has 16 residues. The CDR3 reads CAISRTSGRSTGELFF. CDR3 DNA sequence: TGTGCCATCAGCCGCACTAGCGGGAGGTCCACCGGGGAGCTGTTTTTT.

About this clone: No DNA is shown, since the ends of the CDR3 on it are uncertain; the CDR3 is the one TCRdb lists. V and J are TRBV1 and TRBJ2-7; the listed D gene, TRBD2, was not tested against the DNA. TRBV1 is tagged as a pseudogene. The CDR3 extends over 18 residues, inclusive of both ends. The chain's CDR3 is CTSSNRWASGSSSYEQYF.